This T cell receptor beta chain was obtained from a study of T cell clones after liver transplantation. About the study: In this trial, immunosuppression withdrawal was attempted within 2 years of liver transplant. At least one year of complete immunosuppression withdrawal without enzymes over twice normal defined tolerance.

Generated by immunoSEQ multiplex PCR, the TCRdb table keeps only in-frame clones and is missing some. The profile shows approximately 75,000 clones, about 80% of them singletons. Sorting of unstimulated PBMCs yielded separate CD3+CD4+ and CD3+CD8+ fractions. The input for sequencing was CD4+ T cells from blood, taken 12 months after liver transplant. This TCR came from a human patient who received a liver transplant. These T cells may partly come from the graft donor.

In nucleotides, the CDR3 is TGCGCCAGCAGCTTAGGGACTAGCGGGTCACGGCCAACCCCCACAGATACGCAGTATTTT. This translates into CASSLGTSGSRPTPTDTQYF. The genes are TRBV5-1 and TRBJ2-3, with TRBD2 matching 12 bases. CDR1 is SGHRS and CDR2 is YFSETQ in the germline V gene. V trimming: 2 bases; J trimming: 2 bases; junction bases outside the gene matches: 15. The CDR3 has 20 amino acids.